The rows below give T cell receptor beta chains drawn from one sample of a study of T cell responses to AZD1222 COVID-19 vaccine. The repertoire was sequenced with immunoSEQ multiplex PCR; TCRdb's copy has only in-frame clones and lacks some. The table records more than 75,000 clones, roughly 86% of them present only once. Material: peripheral blood, obtained 28 days after the second AZD1222 dose. Source of these receptors: an adult who received the AZD1222 COVID-19 vaccine. Each CDR3 is given with its conserved first and last residue. A D gene is named only where the DNA matches it firmly. For some rows the clone size is stated as once, few or many, or as a class when expanded; others skip it.

.	.	TRBV6-5	TRBJ1-2	CASSYSVGGNYGYTF	TGTGCCAGCAGTTACTCGGTCGGGGGTAACTATGGCTACACCTTC
.	TRBD2	TRBV6-4	TRBJ2-3	CASSDTGLAADTQYF	TGTGCCAGCAGTGACACCGGACTAGCGGCAGATACGCAGTATTTT
few	.	TRBV7-2	TRBJ2-1	CASSSSSGVGYNEQFF	TGTGCCAGCAGTTCTTCTTCCGGGGTAGGCTACAATGAGCAGTTCTTC
.	.	TRBV6-5	TRBJ1-6	CASKSSYNSPLHF	TGTGCCAGCAAGTCCTCCTATAATTCACCCCTCCACTTT
.	.	TRBV30	TRBJ2-4	CAWSVSGIQYF	TGTGCCTGGAGTGTATCGGGGATTCAGTACTTC
.	TRBD2	TRBV7-7	TRBJ2-5	CASSLIAGTRETQYF	TGTGCCAGCAGCTTAATAGCGGGAACTCGAGAGACCCAGTACTTC
.	TRBD2	TRBV12-5	TRBJ2-1	CASGLGVAGGLVNEQFF	TGTGCTAGTGGTTTGGGCGTAGCGGGAGGGCTAGTCAATGAGCAGTTCTTC
.	.	TRBV6-2/TRBV6-3	TRBJ2-1	CASSSTGLYDEQFF	TGTGCCAGCAGTTCGACAGGACTCTACGATGAGCAGTTCTTC
.	.	TRBV29-1	TRBJ1-1	CSVQSARQNTEAFF	TGCAGCGTTCAGTCGGCCAGACAGAACACTGAAGCTTTCTTT
.	.	TRBV25-1	TRBJ2-1	CASSELDGSSYNEQFF	TGTGCCAGCAGTGAATTGGACGGTAGCTCCTACAATGAGCAGTTCTTC
once	.	TRBV19	TRBJ1-5	CASSGTSGASNQPQHF	TGTGCCAGTAGTGGTACCTCGGGGGCTTCGAATCAGCCCCAGCATTTT
.	TRBD1	TRBV28	TRBJ1-2	CASREDRVYGYTF	TGTGCCAGCAGGGAGGACAGGGTCTATGGCTACACCTTC
.	.	TRBV11-1	TRBJ2-7	CASSSGQYQYEQYF	TGTGCCAGCAGCTCCGGACAGTACCAATACGAGCAGTACTTC
.	.	TRBV12-1	TRBJ1-1	CASSFDSRGPNTEAFF	TGTGCCAGCAGCTTTGATAGTAGGGGGCCGAACACTGAAGCTTTCTTT
.	TRBD2	TRBV7-2	TRBJ2-3	CASSLTRENTQYF	TGTGCCAGCAGCTTGACGCGGGAGAACACGCAGTATTTT
.	TRBD1	TRBV7-9	TRBJ2-5	CASSPRDRGSETQYF	TGTGCCAGCAGCCCCCGGGACAGGGGAAGCGAGACCCAGTACTTC
.	.	TRBV5-1	TRBJ2-5	CASSLKTGTSQETQYF	TGCGCCAGCAGCTTGAAGACAGGGACTTCCCAAGAGACCCAGTACTTC
.	TRBD2	TRBV19	TRBJ2-3	CASSGGRPLDTQYF	TGTGCCAGTAGCGGCGGGAGGCCCCTAGATACGCAGTATTTT
.	.	TRBV15	TRBJ2-3	CATSRSTNRDSTDTQYF	TGTGCCACCAGCAGATCGACAAACAGGGATAGCACAGATACGCAGTATTTT
few	TRBD1	TRBV12-3/TRBV12-4	TRBJ2-7	CASTGQGLHEQYF	TGTGCCAGCACGGGACAGGGTTTGCACGAGCAGTACTTC
.	.	TRBV5-1	TRBJ2-1	CASSLGNEQFF	TGCGCCAGCAGCTTGGGAAATGAGCAGTTCTTC
.	.	TRBV7-8	TRBJ1-1	CASSFRGGSNTEAFF	TGTGCCAGCAGCTTCCGTGGCGGATCGAACACTGAAGCTTTCTTT
.	.	TRBV6-1	TRBJ1-1	CASSEFPTGLVTEAFF	TGTGCCAGCAGTGAATTCCCCACAGGGTTGGTCACTGAAGCTTTCTTT
.	TRBD1	TRBV18	TRBJ2-7	CASSPQPSTGNTYEQYF	TGTGCCAGCTCACCACAACCTTCGACAGGGAACACCTACGAGCAGTACTTC
.	.	TRBV6-5	TRBJ1-2	CASTTPGKGYTF	TGTGCCAGCACCACCCCAGGGAAAGGCTACACCTTC
.	.	TRBV3-1/TRBV3-2	TRBJ2-7	CASSQVSTPTYEQYF	TGTGCCAGCAGCCAAGTAAGTACACCCACCTACGAGCAGTACTTC
.	TRBD2	TRBV5-1	TRBJ2-1	CASTPLAGINNEQFF	TGCGCCAGCACTCCTCTAGCGGGCATAAACAATGAGCAGTTCTTC
once	.	TRBV5-4	TRBJ2-7	CASSLGFGPRGEQYF	TGTGCCAGCAGCTTGGGGTTTGGTCCAAGAGGCGAGCAGTACTTC
.	.	TRBV24-1	TRBJ1-4	CATSDSGLGEEKLFF	TGTGCCACCAGTGATTCCGGGTTAGGGGAGGAAAAACTGTTTTTT
.	TRBD1	TRBV5-6	TRBJ2-7	CASSLEGDRVNEQYF	TGTGCCAGCAGCTTGGAGGGTGACAGGGTGAACGAGCAGTACTTC
.	TRBD1	TRBV19	TRBJ1-2	CASSAATGMAPYGYTF	TGTGCCAGTAGTGCGGCGACAGGGATGGCCCCCTATGGCTACACCTTC
.	.	TRBV11-1	TRBJ2-5	CASSLGTDQETQYF	TGTGCCAGCAGCTTAGGGACGGACCAAGAGACCCAGTACTTC
.	.	TRBV6-1	TRBJ2-5	CASSGDTRAVEEETQYF	TGTGCCAGCAGTGGGGACACGAGAGCCGTTGAAGAAGAGACCCAGTACTTC
.	.	TRBV29-1	TRBJ1-1	CSVGRARDTEAFF	TGCAGCGTGGGCAGGGCACGGGACACTGAAGCTTTCTTT
once	TRBD1	TRBV6-2/TRBV6-3	TRBJ2-7	CASSYGGQGRSSYEQYF	TGTGCCAGCAGTTACGGGGGACAGGGGAGAAGCTCCTACGAGCAGTACTTC
.	TRBD1	TRBV6-5	TRBJ2-2	CASSYGTGKNTGELFF	TGTGCCAGCAGTTACGGGACAGGGAAGAACACCGGGGAGCTGTTTTTT
.	.	TRBV10-1	TRBJ2-2	CASSPGPGELFF	TGCGCCAGCAGCCCCGGACCCGGGGAGCTGTTTTTT
.	.	TRBV28	TRBJ2-6	CASSSPGWTGANVLTF	TGTGCCAGCAGCTCCCCCGGGTGGACTGGGGCCAACGTCCTGACTTTC
.	.	TRBV10-3	TRBJ2-5	CAISESNRDRYSETQYF	TGTGCCATCAGTGAGTCAAACCGGGACCGGTATTCGGAGACCCAGTACTTC
.	.	TRBV18	TRBJ2-2	CASLNLSTGELFF	TGTGCCAGCCTAAACCTGAGTACCGGGGAGCTGTTTTTT
.	.	TRBV11-2	TRBJ2-7	CASSLWQDPSYEQYF	TGTGCCAGCAGCTTATGGCAGGACCCCTCCTACGAGCAGTACTTC
.	.	TRBV3-1/TRBV3-2	TRBJ2-7	CASSQLTGTLNYEQYF	TGTGCCAGCAGCCAGTTAACCGGGACGCTTAACTACGAGCAGTACTTC
.	TRBD2	TRBV7-2	TRBJ2-1	CASSLEFSAGGEQFF	TGTGCCAGCAGCTTAGAATTTTCGGCGGGAGGTGAGCAGTTCTTC
.	.	TRBV5-1	TRBJ1-4	CASSNRVDEKLFF	TGCGCCAGCTCCAACAGGGTAGATGAAAAACTGTTTTTT
.	.	TRBV18	TRBJ1-1	CASSPDHTVNTEAFF	TGTGCCAGCTCACCGGATCATACAGTGAACACTGAAGCTTTCTTT
.	TRBD1	TRBV25-1	TRBJ1-1	CASSDTKTGSTEAFF	TGTGCCAGCAGTGATACCAAGACAGGGAGCACTGAAGCTTTCTTT
.	.	TRBV3-1/TRBV3-2	TRBJ2-5	CASSQGWGRLQETQYF	TGTGCCAGCAGCCAAGGATGGGGCAGGCTCCAAGAGACCCAGTACTTC
.	TRBD1	TRBV14	TRBJ1-1	CASSLPSGQGVNTEAFF	TGTGCCAGCAGCCTACCCTCAGGACAGGGTGTGAACACTGAAGCTTTCTTT
.	.	TRBV18	TRBJ2-2	CASSPPQGRSGELFF	TGTGCCAGCTCACCACCCCAGGGGCGAAGCGGGGAGCTGTTTTTT
.	.	TRBV11-1	TRBJ2-1	CASSITGEVSNEQFF	TGTGCCAGCAGCATAACAGGGGAGGTGAGCAATGAGCAGTTCTTC
.	.	TRBV19	TRBJ1-1	CASSIRGWGGRGNTEAFF	TGTGCCAGTAGTATCCGAGGCTGGGGCGGCAGGGGGAACACTGAAGCTTTCTTT
.	.	TRBV2	TRBJ2-7	CAISRGVSYEQYF	TGTGCCATTAGCAGGGGGGTTTCCTACGAGCAGTACTTC
.	TRBD2	TRBV7-9	TRBJ2-1	CASSLPKGSSGSSYNEQFF	TGTGCCAGCAGCCTACCTAAAGGGTCTAGCGGGAGCTCCTACAATGAGCAGTTCTTC
few	.	TRBV30	TRBJ2-3	CAWSVRSRVTDTQYF	TGTGCCTGGAGTGTGAGGAGCAGGGTCACAGATACGCAGTATTTT
.	.	TRBV4-2	TRBJ1-6	CASSQGLIAPLHF	TGTGCCAGCAGCCAAGGACTCATAGCACCCCTCCACTTT